The 20 T cell receptor beta chains below come from one sample, sequenced in a study of OX40 agonist ivuxolimab in advanced cancers. The library was produced with the immunoSEQ multiplex PCR assay. TCRdb stores this immuneACCESS table with in-frame sequences only. Part of the clones is absent; in the studies checked, under half of the shortfall reflects unresolved V genes, and no reason is known for the rest. The table for this sample lists tens of thousands of clones; 90% to 95% of them were counted only once. The ten largest clones add up to roughly 4% of the sample. The sequenced sample was CD4+ or CD8+ T cells sorted from blood, obtained in a trial of the OX40 agonist ivuxolimab. These receptors originate from an adult with an advanced solid tumor such as melanoma, head and neck, liver or kidney cancer.

V gene TRBV7-9 combines with J gene TRBJ1-1, with D uncertain. CDR3 length: 15 amino acids. The germline CDR1 and CDR2 sequences are SEHNR and FQNEAQ (reference sequence). V lost 7 bases and J 5 bases, leaving 20 bases between the germline ends. The chain's CDR3 is CASTSGGETRTEAFF. The CDR3 nucleotides are TGTGCCAGCACCAGCGGCGGGGAGACGAGAACTGAAGCTTTCTTT.

The chain couples TRBV10-1 to TRBJ2-1; the match to TRBD2 covers 9 bases. Germline V gene sequence: CDR1 WNHNN, CDR2 SYGVQD (reference sequence). The CDR3 runs 15 residues. J lost 8 bases, V lost 1 base, and 6 bases had no gene match. CDR3 DNA sequence: TGCGCCAGCAGTGAGTTTAGCGGGGGAGGGGATGAGCAGTTCTTC. It translates to CASSEFSGGGDEQFF.

The genes are TRBV7-9 and TRBJ2-5; 9 nucleotides line up with TRBD2. The germline V gene encodes CDR1 SEHNR and CDR2 FQNEAQ (reference sequence). The CDR3 contains 15 residues. V shed 5 bases and J 1 base; nucleotides not matched to a gene: 5. The CDR3 here is CASSVSGRPQETQYF. The DNA of the CDR3 is TGTGCCAGCAGCGTCAGCGGGAGGCCCCAAGAGACCCAGTACTTC. The full variable domain, its missing parts supplied by reference TRBV7-9 and TRBJ2-5, is DTGVSQNPRHKITKRGQNVTFRCDPISEHNRLYWYRQTLGQGPEFLTYFQNEAQLEKSRLLSDRFSAERPKGSFSTLEIQRTEQGDSAMYLCASSVSGRPQETQYFGPGTRLLVL.

The chain has TRBV4-1 and TRBJ2-4; the match to TRBD2 covers 9 bases. This CDR3 has 18 amino acids. Germline lookup yields CDR1 MGHRA and CDR2 YSYEKL. With 1 base clipped from V and 0 bases from J, the junction kept 7 bases outside the gene matches. The CDR3 nucleotides are TGCGCCAGCAGCCAAGGTAGGCTAGCGGGACTAGCCAAAAACATTCAGTACTTC. It encodes CASSQGRLAGLAKNIQYF.

The chain combines TRBV4-1 with TRBJ1-5; 7 nucleotides agree with TRBD1. The CDR3 has 15 residues. The germline V gene encodes CDR1 MGHRA and CDR2 YSYEKL. V shed 0 bases and J 5 bases; nucleotides not matched to a gene: 4. The CDR3 here is CASSQEGRGHQPQHF. CDR3 nucleotides: TGCGCCAGCAGCCAAGAGGGAAGGGGGCATCAGCCCCAGCATTTT.

The genes are TRBV29-1 and TRBJ1-2; D is unresolved. The CDR3 loop spans 11 amino acids. V lost 7 bases and J lost 6, with 12 bases in between. Germline V gene sequence: CDR1 SQVTM, CDR2 ANQGSEA. The CDR3 nucleotides are TGCAGCGCCCGATCGAGCGATGGCTACACCTTC. Protein sequence: CSARSSDGYTF.

The rearrangement uses TRBV7-9 and TRBJ1-6; 7 bases map to TRBD1. This CDR3 has 15 amino acids. V gave up 5 bases and J gave up 0 bases; unmatched junction bases: 1. Germline loops: CDR1 SEHNR, CDR2 FQNEAQ (reference sequence). The CDR3 is CASSPGGSYNSPLHF. Here the CDR3 DNA reads TGTGCCAGCAGCCCAGGGGGCTCCTATAATTCACCCCTCCACTTT.

This chain uses TRBV11-2 with TRBJ2-1; perhaps TRBD2 as D (5 bases). Germline-derived CDR1 and CDR2 are SGHAT and FQNNGV. Trimming took off 2 bases at V and 0 bases at J, with 8 bases between the two ends. CDR3 length: 15 residues. CDR3 protein: CASSLKRFSYNEQFF. The CDR3 DNA follows: TGTGCCAGCAGCTTAAAGCGGTTCTCCTACAATGAGCAGTTCTTC. Together with reference TRBV11-2 and TRBJ2-1, the CDR3 gives the full variable domain: EAGVAQSPRYKIIEKRQSVAFWCNPISGHATLYWYQQILGQGPKLLIQFQNNGVVDDSQLPKDRFSAERLKGVDSTLKIQPAKLEDSAVYLCASSLKRFSYNEQFFGPGTRLTVL.

The chain carries TRBV7-6 and TRBJ1-2, with 8 positions matching TRBD1. Germline CDR1 SGHVS, CDR2 FNYEAQ. The CDR3 consists of 15 residues. With 5 bases clipped from V and 4 bases from J, the junction kept 9 bases outside the gene matches. This CDR3 is CASSATGGVGYGYTF. The CDR3 DNA reads TGTGCCAGCAGCGCCACAGGGGGAGTGGGCTATGGCTACACCTTC.

The genes are TRBV13 and TRBJ1-1; D is ambiguous. CDR3 length equals 15 residues. V lost 1 base and J lost 0, with 9 bases in between. From germline, CDR1 is PRHDT and CDR2 FYEKMQ (reference sequence). CDR3 residues: CASSLAGLMNTEAFF. For the CDR3, the DNA is TGTGCCAGCAGCTTAGCCGGACTGATGAACACTGAAGCTTTCTTT.

The V gene is TRBV21-1, the J gene TRBJ2-7. TRBV21-1 is shown as a pseudogene. CDR3 length equals 13 residues. As DNA, the CDR3 is TGTGCCAGCAGTTCCCGGAATACCTACGAGCAGTACGTC. Amino acid sequence: CASSSRNTYEQYV.

This clone was seen just once. This chain uses TRBV5-1 with TRBJ2-1; TRBD1 is a possible D gene (6 bases). Trimming left V 2 bases short and J 10 bases short, with 13 bases between. The germline V gene has CDR1 SGHRS and CDR2 YFSETQ. The length of the CDR3 is 13 residues. The CDR3 DNA follows: TGCGCCAGCAGCTTACAGGGTTCCGGCGAGCAGTTCTTC. Its protein product is CASSLQGSGEQFF.

This clone turned up a few times. CDR3 nucleotides: TGTGCCAGCAGCTTAGCTGCGGGTACCAACACTGAAGCTTTCTTT. Its protein product is CASSLAAGTNTEAFF. V is TRBV7-6 and J is TRBJ1-1; D remains ambiguous. Between the trimmed V and J ends, which lost 0 bases and 2 bases, there was a span of 10 bases. From germline, CDR1 is SGHVS and CDR2 FNYEAQ. The CDR3 sequence is 15 residues long. The full variable domain, with the rest looked up from reference TRBV7-6 and TRBJ1-1, is GAGVSQSPRYKVTKRGQDVALRCDPISGHVSLYWYRQALGQGPEFLTYFNYEAQQDKSGLPNDRFSAERPEGSISTLTIQRTEQRDSAMYRCASSLAAGTNTEAFFGQGTRLTVV.

V is TRBV4-1 and J is TRBJ2-5; 8 bases agree with TRBD1. V shed 3 bases, J shed 4 bases, and the junction held 13 bases outside the gene matches. CDR1 is MGHRA, CDR2 YSYEKL, per germline. This CDR3 is 17 amino acids long. The CDR3 DNA is TGCGCCAGCAGCCACCCTGCCCAGGGGGCGGAGGGAGAGACCCAGTACTTC. This sequence encodes CASSHPAQGAEGETQYF.

The genes are TRBV7-6 and TRBJ2-7; the match to TRBD2 covers 10 bases. Germline lookup yields CDR1 SGHVS and CDR2 FNYEAQ. There are 16 residues in the CDR3. V lost 2 bases to trimming and J lost 2 bases; unmatched junction nucleotides: 6. The CDR3 DNA sequence: TGTGCCAGCAGCTTATCTCTAGCGGGGGTGACCTACGAGCAGTACTTC. This gives the protein CASSLSLAGVTYEQYF.

In nucleotides, the CDR3 is TGTGCCAGCAGTCCGTTTCCGACAGGGCCGACAACGAACTATGGCTACACCTTC. Translated: CASSPFPTGPTTNYGYTF. The chain employs TRBV27 and TRBJ1-2, with 7 bases aligning to TRBD1. The CDR3 is made up of 18 amino acids. In germline, CDR1 is MNHEY, CDR2 SMNVEV (reference sequence). Trimming cost V 5 bases and J 2 bases; bases outside gene matches: 17.

Only a few counts were recorded for this clone. CDR3 sequence: CASSPLGGINQPQHF. The DNA of the CDR3 is TGTGCCAGCAGCCCCTTGGGCGGGATCAATCAGCCCCAGCATTTT. This sequence joins TRBV7-9 and TRBJ1-5; D gene unclear. The CDR3 is made up of 15 amino acids. Germline values: CDR1 SEHNR, CDR2 FQNEAQ (reference sequence). Between the trimmed V and J ends, which lost 5 bases and 3 bases, there was a span of 14 bases.

The count of this clone is one. Other DNA sequences in this specimen translate into the identical CDR3. The V call is TRBV7-9, the J call TRBJ1-5; 9 nucleotides match TRBD1. V lost 6 bases to trimming and J lost 1 base; unmatched junction nucleotides: 7. This CDR3 has 16 residues. Germline lookup yields CDR1 SEHNR and CDR2 FQNEAQ (reference sequence). CDR3 DNA: TGTGCCAGCAGTTCTACACAGGGGGCAAGCAATCAGCCCCAGCATTTT. Amino acid sequence: CASSSTQGASNQPQHF. The whole variable domain, filled in from reference TRBV7-9 and TRBJ1-5, reads DTGVSQNPRHKITKRGQNVTFRCDPISEHNRLYWYRQTLGQGPEFLTYFQNEAQLEKSRLLSDRFSAERPKGSFSTLEIQRTEQGDSAMYLCASSSTQGASNQPQHFGDGTRLSIL.

This chain joins TRBV7-8 and TRBJ1-2; weak D call: TRBD1 (5 bases). V was cut by 1 base and J by 4 bases, with 13 bases left in between. Per the germline V gene, CDR1 is SGHVS and CDR2 is FQNEAQ. The CDR3 spans 15 residues. The CDR3, as DNA: TGTGCCAGCAGCTTAGGAAGGGGACTAAGCTATGGCTACACCTTC. It specifies CASSLGRGLSYGYTF. Combining the CDR3 with reference TRBV7-8 and TRBJ1-2 gives the whole variable domain GAGVSQSPRYKVAKRGQDVALRCDPISGHVSLFWYQQALGQGPEFLTYFQNEAQLDKSGLPSDRFFAERPEGSVSTLKIQRTQQEDSAVYLCASSLGRGLSYGYTFGSGTRLTVV.

The gene calls are TRBV6-1 and TRBJ1-2, with D possibly matching TRBD1 (5 bases). This CDR3 is 13 amino acids long. Trimming left V 11 bases short and J 1 base short, with 14 bases between. Germline CDR1 MNHNS, CDR2 SASEGT. CDR3: CAVWQGGNYGYTF. Written as DNA, the CDR3 is TGTGCCGTCTGGCAGGGAGGTAACTATGGCTACACCTTC.